This T cell receptor (beta chain) was retrieved from a study of identical twins. Findings of the study overall: For monozygotic twins, models underestimated out-of-frame TCR alpha sharing. Because invariant MAIT and iNKT cells could be present, zero-insertion analyses could be partly confounded. Findings came from cross-sectional statistics, without long-term follow-up of donors. Beta clonotypes that were abundant in cord blood contained fewer insertions, a pattern absent from memory repertoires.

Via MiXCR, TCRdb re-called the 5' RACE reads, giving one row per CDR3 protein. The profile shows roughly 350,000 distinct CDR3 sequences, roughly an eighth of them singletons. This clonotype has ten or more counts. The antigen remains unidentified. The CDR3 is 14 residues long. Deletions cut 4 bases from V and 1 base from J, with 10 bases between. The germline CDR1 and CDR2 sequences are SQVTM and ANQGSEA. This same sample was also part of a study on yellow fever vaccine responses in identical twins.

Material: CD8+ T cells sorted from blood. J is TRBJ2-2 and V is TRBV29-1, with a tentative D call TRBD2 (6 bases). The source is a woman aged 18-35 years in good health. The CDR3: CSVAGEVNTGELFF. The CDR3 nucleotides are TGCAGCGTTGCCGGGGAGGTGAACACCGGGGAGCTGTTTTTT.